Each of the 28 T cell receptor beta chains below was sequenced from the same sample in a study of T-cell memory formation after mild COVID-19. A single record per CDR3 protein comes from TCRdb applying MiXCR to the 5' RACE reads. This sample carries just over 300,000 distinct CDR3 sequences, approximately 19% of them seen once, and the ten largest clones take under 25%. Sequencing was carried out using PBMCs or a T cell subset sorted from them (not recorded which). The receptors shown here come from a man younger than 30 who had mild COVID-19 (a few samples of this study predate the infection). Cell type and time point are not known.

CDR3 in amino acids: CASGRPREKLFF. CDR3 nucleotide sequence: TGCGCCAGCGGACGGCCCCGGGAAAAACTGTTTTTT. This chain uses TRBV10-2 with TRBJ1-4, with D unclear. V was pared by 8 bases and J by 8 bases, with 12 bases between. CDR3 length: 12 residues. Germline-derived CDR1 and CDR2 are WSHSY and SAAADI.

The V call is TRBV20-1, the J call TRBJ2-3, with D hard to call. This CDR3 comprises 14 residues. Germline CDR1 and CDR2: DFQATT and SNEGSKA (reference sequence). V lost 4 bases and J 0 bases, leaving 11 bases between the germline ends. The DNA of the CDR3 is TGCAGTGCTACCCCTGGGCTGAGCACAGATACGCAGTATTTT. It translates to CSATPGLSTDTQYF.

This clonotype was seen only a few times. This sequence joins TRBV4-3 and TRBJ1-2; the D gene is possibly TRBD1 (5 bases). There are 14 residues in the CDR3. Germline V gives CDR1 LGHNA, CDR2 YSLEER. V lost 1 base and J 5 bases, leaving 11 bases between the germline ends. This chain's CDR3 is CASSQARRGYGYTF. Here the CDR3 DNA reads TGCGCCAGCAGCCAAGCGCGGAGGGGATATGGCTACACCTTC.

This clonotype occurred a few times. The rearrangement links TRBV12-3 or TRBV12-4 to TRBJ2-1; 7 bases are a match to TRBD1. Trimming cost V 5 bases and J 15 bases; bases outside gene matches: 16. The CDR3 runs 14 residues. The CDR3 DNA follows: TGTGCCAGCAGTAAATCGACAGGGTCCCCGGGTGGGTTCTTC. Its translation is CASSKSTGSPGGFF.

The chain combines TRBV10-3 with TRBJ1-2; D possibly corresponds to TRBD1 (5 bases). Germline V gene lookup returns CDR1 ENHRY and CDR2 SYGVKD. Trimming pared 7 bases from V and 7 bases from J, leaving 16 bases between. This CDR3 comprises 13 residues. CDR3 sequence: CAIKLEAGTGYTF. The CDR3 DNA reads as TGTGCCATCAAGTTGGAGGCAGGGACTGGCTACACCTTC.

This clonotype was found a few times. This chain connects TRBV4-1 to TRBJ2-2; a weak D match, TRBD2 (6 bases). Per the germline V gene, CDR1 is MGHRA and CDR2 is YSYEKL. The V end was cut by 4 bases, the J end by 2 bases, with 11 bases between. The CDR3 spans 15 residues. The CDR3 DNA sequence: TGCGCCAGCAGCCCGCGGGGCCTAAACACCGGGGAGCTGTTTTTT. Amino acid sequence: CASSPRGLNTGELFF.

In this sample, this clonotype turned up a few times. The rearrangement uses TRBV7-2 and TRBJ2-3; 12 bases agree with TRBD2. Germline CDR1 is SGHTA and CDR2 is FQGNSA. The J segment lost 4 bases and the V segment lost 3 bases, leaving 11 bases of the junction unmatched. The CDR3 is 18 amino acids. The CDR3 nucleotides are TGTGCCAGCAGCTTTCCCTCCGGGACTAGCGGGTCCGCAGATACGCAGTATTTT. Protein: CASSFPSGTSGSADTQYF. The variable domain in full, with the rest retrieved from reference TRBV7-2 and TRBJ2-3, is GAGVSQSPSNKVTEKGKDVELRCDPISGHTALYWYRQSLGQGLEFLIYFQGNSAPDKSGLPSDRFSAERTGGSVSTLTIQRTQQEDSAVYLCASSFPSGTSGSADTQYFGPGTRLTVL.

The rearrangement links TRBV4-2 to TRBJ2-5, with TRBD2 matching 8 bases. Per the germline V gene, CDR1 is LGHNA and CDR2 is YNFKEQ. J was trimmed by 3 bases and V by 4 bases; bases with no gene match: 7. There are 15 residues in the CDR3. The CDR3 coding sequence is TGTGCCAGCAGCCCTCTGTCAGCGGGGGAAGAGACCCAGTACTTC. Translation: CASSPLSAGEETQYF.

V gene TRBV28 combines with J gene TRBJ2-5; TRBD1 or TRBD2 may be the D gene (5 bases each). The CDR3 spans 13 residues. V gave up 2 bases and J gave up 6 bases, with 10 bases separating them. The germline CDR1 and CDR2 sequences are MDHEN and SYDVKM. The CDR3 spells CASSLPTGQTQYF. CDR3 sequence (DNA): TGTGCCAGCAGTTTACCGACGGGGCAGACCCAGTACTTC.

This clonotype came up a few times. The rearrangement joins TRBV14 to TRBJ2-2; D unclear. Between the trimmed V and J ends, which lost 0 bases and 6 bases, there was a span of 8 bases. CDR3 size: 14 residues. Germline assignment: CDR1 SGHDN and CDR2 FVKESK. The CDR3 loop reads CASSQESLPGELFF. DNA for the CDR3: TGTGCCAGCAGCCAAGAGTCACTCCCCGGGGAGCTGTTTTTT.

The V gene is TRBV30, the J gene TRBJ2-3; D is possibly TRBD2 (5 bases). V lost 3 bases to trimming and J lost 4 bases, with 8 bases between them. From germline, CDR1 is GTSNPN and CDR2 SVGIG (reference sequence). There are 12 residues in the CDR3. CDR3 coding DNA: TGTGCCTGGAGCCGGGGTGCAGATACGCAGTATTTT. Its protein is CAWSRGADTQYF. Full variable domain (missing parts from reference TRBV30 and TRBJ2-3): SQTIHQWPATLVQPVGSPLSLECTVEGTSNPNLYWYRQAAGRGLQLLFYSVGIGQISSEVPQNLSASRPQDRQFILSSKKLLLSDSGFYLCAWSRGADTQYFGPGTRLTVL.

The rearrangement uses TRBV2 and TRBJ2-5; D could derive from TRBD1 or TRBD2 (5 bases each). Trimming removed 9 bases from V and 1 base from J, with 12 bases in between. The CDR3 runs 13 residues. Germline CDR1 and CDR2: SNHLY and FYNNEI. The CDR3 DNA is TGTGCCAGGGGTGGGGGACCCCAAGAGACCCAGTACTTC. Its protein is CARGGGPQETQYF.

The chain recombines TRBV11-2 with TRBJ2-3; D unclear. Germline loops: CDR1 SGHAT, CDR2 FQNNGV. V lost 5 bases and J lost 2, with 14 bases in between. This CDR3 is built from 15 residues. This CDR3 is CASSRIGLITDTQYF. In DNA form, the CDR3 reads TGTGCCAGCAGCCGGATAGGGCTTATCACAGATACGCAGTATTTT.

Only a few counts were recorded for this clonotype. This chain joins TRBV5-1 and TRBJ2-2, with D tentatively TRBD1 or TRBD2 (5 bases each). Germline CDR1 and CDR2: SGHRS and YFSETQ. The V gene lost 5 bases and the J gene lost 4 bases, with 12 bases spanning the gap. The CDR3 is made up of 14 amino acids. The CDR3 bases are TGCGCCAGCAGTTATGGGGGTGCCACCGGGGAGCTGTTTTTT. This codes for CASSYGGATGELFF.

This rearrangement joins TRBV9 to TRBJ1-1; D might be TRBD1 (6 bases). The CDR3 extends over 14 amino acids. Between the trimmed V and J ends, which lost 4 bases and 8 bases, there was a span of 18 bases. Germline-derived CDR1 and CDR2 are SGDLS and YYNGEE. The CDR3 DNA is TGTGCCAGCAGCCGCGAACAGGGTGGGGCCGAAGCTTTCTTT. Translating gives CASSREQGGAEAFF.

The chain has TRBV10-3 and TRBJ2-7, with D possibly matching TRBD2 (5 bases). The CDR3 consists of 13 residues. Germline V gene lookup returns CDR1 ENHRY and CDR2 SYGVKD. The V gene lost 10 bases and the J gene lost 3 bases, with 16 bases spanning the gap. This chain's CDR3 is CATRTRPNYEQYF. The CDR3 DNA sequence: TGTGCCACTAGGACTCGGCCCAACTACGAGCAGTACTTC.

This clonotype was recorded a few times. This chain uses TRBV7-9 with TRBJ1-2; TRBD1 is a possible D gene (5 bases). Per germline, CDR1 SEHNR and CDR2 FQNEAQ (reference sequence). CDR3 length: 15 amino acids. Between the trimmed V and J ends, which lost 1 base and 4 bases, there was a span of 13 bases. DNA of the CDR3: TGTGCCAGCAGCTTAGTCTCCGGGGGTTCCTATGGCTACACCTTC. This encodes CASSLVSGGSYGYTF.

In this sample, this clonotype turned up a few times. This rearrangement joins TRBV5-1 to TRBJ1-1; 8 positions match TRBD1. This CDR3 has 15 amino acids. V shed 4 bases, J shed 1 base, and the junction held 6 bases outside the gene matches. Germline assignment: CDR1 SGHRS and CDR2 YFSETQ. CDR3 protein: CASSRGGTGNTEAFF. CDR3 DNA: TGCGCCAGCAGCCGGGGCGGGACAGGGAACACTGAAGCTTTCTTT.

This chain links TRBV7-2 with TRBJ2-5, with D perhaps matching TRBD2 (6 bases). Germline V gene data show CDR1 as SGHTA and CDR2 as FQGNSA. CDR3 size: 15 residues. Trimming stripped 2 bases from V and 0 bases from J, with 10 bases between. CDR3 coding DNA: TGTGCCAGCAGCTTAAGGAGGGCTAACCAAGAGACCCAGTACTTC. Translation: CASSLRRANQETQYF.

The CDR3 region is CASSPWEFVPDTQYF. In nucleotides, the CDR3 is TGTGCCAGCAGCCCCTGGGAGTTCGTCCCAGATACGCAGTATTTT. This sequence joins TRBV7-8 and TRBJ2-3, with TRBD2 as a possible D gene (5 bases). Germline CDR1 reads SGHVS; CDR2 reads FQNEAQ. The CDR3 totals 15 residues. V gave up 5 bases and J gave up 4 bases, with 16 bases separating them.

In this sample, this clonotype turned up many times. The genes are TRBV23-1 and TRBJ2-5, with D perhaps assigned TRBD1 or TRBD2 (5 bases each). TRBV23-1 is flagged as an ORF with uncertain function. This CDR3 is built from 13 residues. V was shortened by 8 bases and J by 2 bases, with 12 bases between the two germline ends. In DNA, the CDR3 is TGCGCCAGCTCTACAGGAGGTCAAGAGACCCAGTACTTC. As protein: CASSTGGQETQYF.

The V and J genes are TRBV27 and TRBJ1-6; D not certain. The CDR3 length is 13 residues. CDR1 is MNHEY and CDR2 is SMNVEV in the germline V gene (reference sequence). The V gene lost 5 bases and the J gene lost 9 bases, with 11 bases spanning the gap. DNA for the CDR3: TGTGCCAGCAGTGCCTTGGGGAGTTCACCCCTCCACTTT. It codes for CASSALGSSPLHF.

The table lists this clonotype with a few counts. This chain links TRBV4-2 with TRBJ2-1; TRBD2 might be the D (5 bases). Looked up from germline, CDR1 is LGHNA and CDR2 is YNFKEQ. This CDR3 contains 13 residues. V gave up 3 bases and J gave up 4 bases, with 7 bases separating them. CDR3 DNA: TGTGCCAGCAGCCACAGACTATACAATGAGCAGTTCTTC. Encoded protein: CASSHRLYNEQFF.

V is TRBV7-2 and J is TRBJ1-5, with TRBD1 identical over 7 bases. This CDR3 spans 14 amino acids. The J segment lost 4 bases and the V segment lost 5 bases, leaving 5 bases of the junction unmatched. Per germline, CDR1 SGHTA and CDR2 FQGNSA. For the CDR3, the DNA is TGTGCCAGCAGCCGATTGACAGGGAATCAGCCCCAGCATTTT. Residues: CASSRLTGNQPQHF.

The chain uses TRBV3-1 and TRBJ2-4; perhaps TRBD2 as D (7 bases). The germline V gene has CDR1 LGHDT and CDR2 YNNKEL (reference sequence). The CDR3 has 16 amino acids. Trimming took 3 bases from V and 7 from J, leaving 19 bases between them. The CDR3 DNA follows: TGTGCCAGCAGCCACCCCAGGGGAGGGGAGAGGAACATTCAGTACTTC. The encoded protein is CASSHPRGGERNIQYF.

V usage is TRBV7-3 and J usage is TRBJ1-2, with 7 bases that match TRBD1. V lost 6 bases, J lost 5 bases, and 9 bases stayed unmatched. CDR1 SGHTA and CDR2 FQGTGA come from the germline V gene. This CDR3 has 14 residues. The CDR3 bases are TGTGCCAGCAGTCAGACAGGGAACCGGTATGGCTACACCTTC. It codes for CASSQTGNRYGYTF.

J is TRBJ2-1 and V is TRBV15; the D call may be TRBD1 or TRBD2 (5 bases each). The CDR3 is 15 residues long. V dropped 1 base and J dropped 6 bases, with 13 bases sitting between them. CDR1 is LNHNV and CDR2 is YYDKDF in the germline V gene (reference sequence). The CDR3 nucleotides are TGTGCCACCAGCAGAGCCTGGGATGGGGGCAATGAGCAGTTCTTC. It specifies CATSRAWDGGNEQFF.

CDR3 protein: CASSEERGWNTQYF. As DNA, the CDR3 is TGTGCCAGCAGTGAGGAGCGGGGGTGGAATACGCAGTATTTT. The rearrangement links TRBV6-4 to TRBJ2-3; 8 nucleotides match TRBD2. The V gene's germline CDR1 is MRHNA and CDR2 SNTAGT. V was pared by 3 bases and J by 7 bases, with 6 bases of the junction left unmatched. The CDR3 contains 14 residues.